A single sample gave rise to the 8 T cell receptor beta chains below, sequenced in a study of radiotherapy plus CTLA-4 blockade in lung cancer. The protocol was immunoSEQ multiplex PCR, while the TCRdb copy is restricted to in-frame clones and leaves out a portion. The table includes tens of thousands of clones, approximately 79% detected once. The material sequenced was peripheral blood, taken from a patient treated with radiotherapy plus ipilimumab. These receptors all stem from a human donor with non-small cell lung cancer that progressed on radiotherapy plus ipilimumab.

In this sample, this clone turned up once. The genes are TRBV28 and TRBJ2-7; unclear D gene. Germline CDR1 MDHEN, CDR2 SYDVKM. V lost 1 base and J lost 2, with 6 bases in between. The CDR3 is 13 amino acids. The CDR3 coding sequence is TGTGCCAGCAGTTTATCGGCGACCTACGAGCAGTACTTC. This encodes CASSLSATYEQYF.

V usage is TRBV19 and J usage is TRBJ2-7; D may correspond to TRBD1 or TRBD2 (5 bases each). The CDR3 loop spans 13 amino acids. The germline V gene has CDR1 LNHDA and CDR2 SQIVND (reference sequence). V gave up 7 bases and J gave up 0 bases, with 10 bases separating them. CDR3 residues: CASNPGTSYEQYF. The DNA for the CDR3 is TGTGCCAGTAATCCAGGGACCTCCTACGAGCAGTACTTC.

The rearrangement links TRBV10-3 to TRBJ2-6; possibly TRBD1 for D (6 bases). CDR1 and CDR2 (germline): ENHRY, SYGVKD. Trimming shortened V by 7 bases and J by 1 base, and 20 bases separated the two germline ends. CDR3 size: 18 residues. The DNA for the CDR3 is TGTGCCATCACCCCCCAGGGGACCCTGCAATCTGGGGCCAACGTCCTGACTTTC. This sequence encodes CAITPQGTLQSGANVLTF.

This sequence joins TRBV28 and TRBJ1-5; unclear D gene. Trimming cost V 5 bases and J 6 bases, with 11 bases left between them. Germline CDR1 MDHEN, CDR2 SYDVKM. The CDR3 extends over 13 amino acids. The CDR3 protein is CASSPDVIQPQHF. The CDR3 DNA sequence: TGTGCCAGCAGTCCGGACGTAATTCAGCCCCAGCATTTT. The full variable domain, completed using reference TRBV28 and TRBJ1-5, is DVKVTQSSRYLVKRTGEKVFLECVQDMDHENMFWYRQDPGLGLRLIYFSYDVKMKEKGDIPEGYSVSREKKERFSLILESASTNQTSMYLCASSPDVIQPQHFGDGTRLSIL.

This clone was counted at least ten times. The CDR3 nucleotides are TGTGCCAGCAGCTTGTCAGCGGCCAGCTCTGGAAACACCATATATTTT. It is translated as CASSLSAASSGNTIYF. The V gene is TRBV5-5, the J gene TRBJ1-3; D ambiguous. The CDR3 is made up of 16 amino acids. Germline CDR1 SGHKS, CDR2 YYEKEE (reference sequence). V shed 1 base and J shed 0 bases, with 11 bases lying between them.

This sequence joins TRBV7-9 and TRBJ1-1, with unresolved D. Germline V CDR1 and CDR2: SEHNR, FQNEAQ (reference sequence). The CDR3 has 15 amino acids. The V end was cut by 3 bases, the J end by 2 bases, with 13 bases between. CDR3 coding DNA: TGTGCCAGCAGCTTGGCCGGACGGGGAAACACTGAAGCTTTCTTT. It encodes CASSLAGRGNTEAFF.

The rearrangement joins TRBV29-1 to TRBJ2-3; D may be TRBD2 (5 bases). Germline V gives CDR1 SQVTM, CDR2 ANQGSEA. The CDR3 is made up of 12 amino acids. Trimming left V 2 bases short and J 6 bases short, with 9 bases between. The CDR3 sequence is CSVEKEVDTQYF. CDR3 bases: TGCAGCGTTGAAAAGGAGGTTGATACGCAGTATTTT.

This chain links TRBV6-1 with TRBJ2-7; tentatively, D is TRBD1 (7 bases). This CDR3 is built from 15 residues. With 8 bases removed from V and 4 bases from J, the gap between germline ends came to 21 bases. Per germline, CDR1 MNHNS and CDR2 SASEGT. The CDR3: CASRERRGGGYEQYF. CDR3 nucleotides: TGTGCCAGCCGGGAGCGGCGAGGGGGCGGGTACGAGCAGTACTTC.